This T cell receptor beta chain originates from a study of shared clonotypes between healthy human individuals. As for this clone: As yet, its antigen is unknown.

CDR1 is SGHAT, CDR2 FQNNGV, per germline. The V and J ends lost 4 bases and 3 bases, in that order; junction bases with no gene match: 11. CDR3 size: 18 residues. Study results and limitations: Clonotypes shared by all four sorted-subset donors had higher generation probabilities than non-shared clonotypes.

Method: immunoSEQ multiplex PCR; TCRdb's copy keeps in-frame clones and lacks some. The sample comprises around 1.5 million clones, around 98% of which are singletons, and roughly 0.4% rests with the top ten. The TCR comes from a young man in good health. The genes are TRBV11-2 and TRBJ2-1, with TRBD2 matching over 11 bases. Sequences were obtained from naive CD4+ T cells sorted from blood. The subset was: CD45RA+ positively selected. The DNA of the CDR3 is TGTGCCAGCAGCTCCAAGGTCCTAGCGGGAGGCCACTACAATGAGCAGTTCTTC. Its protein is CASSSKVLAGGHYNEQFF.